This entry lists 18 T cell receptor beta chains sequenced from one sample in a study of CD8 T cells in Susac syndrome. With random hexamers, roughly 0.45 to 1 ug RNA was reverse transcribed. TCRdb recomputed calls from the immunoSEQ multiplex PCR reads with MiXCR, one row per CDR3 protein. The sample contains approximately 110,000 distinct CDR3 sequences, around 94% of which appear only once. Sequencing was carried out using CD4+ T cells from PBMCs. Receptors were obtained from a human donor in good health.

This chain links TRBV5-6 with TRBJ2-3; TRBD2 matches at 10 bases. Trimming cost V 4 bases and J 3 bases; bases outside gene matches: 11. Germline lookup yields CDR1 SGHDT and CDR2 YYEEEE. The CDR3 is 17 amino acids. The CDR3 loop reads CASSPLASGSPTDTQYF. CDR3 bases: TGTGCCAGCAGCCCTTTAGCTAGCGGGAGCCCTACAGATACGCAGTATTTT.

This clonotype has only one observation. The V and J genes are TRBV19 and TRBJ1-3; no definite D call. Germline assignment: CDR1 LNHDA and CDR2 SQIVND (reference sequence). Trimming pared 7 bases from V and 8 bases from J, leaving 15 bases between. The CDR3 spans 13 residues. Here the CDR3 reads CASKNVVGDTIYF. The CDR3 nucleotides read TGTGCCAGTAAGAACGTGGTCGGAGACACCATATATTTT.

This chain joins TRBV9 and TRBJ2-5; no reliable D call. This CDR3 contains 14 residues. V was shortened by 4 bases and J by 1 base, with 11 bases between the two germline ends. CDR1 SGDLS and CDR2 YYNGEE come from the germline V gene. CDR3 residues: CASSHKETQETQYF. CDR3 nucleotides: TGTGCCAGCAGCCATAAGGAAACCCAAGAGACCCAGTACTTC.

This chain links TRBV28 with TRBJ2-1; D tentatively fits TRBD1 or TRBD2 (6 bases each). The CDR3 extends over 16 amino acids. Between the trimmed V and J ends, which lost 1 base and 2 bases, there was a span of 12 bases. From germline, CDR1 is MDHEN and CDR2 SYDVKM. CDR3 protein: CASSLSRGLPYNEQFF. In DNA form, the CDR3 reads TGTGCCAGCAGTTTATCCCGGGGGCTGCCCTACAATGAGCAGTTCTTC.

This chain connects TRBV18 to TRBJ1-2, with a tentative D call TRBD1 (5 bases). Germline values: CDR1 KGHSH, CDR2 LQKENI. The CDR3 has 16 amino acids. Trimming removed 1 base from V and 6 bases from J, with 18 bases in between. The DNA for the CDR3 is TGTGCCAGCTCACCACTCGAACCAGGGACGAGTAATGGCTACACCTTC. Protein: CASSPLEPGTSNGYTF.

The CDR3 sequence: CASSLGDRDLQPQHF. CDR3 DNA: TGTGCCAGCAGCTTAGGGGACAGGGACCTGCAGCCCCAGCATTTT. The chain uses TRBV7-9 and TRBJ1-5; 9 bases map to TRBD1. This CDR3 contains 15 residues. V lost 1 base to trimming and J lost 7 bases; unmatched junction nucleotides: 5. Per germline, CDR1 SEHNR and CDR2 FQNEAQ (reference sequence).

In DNA, the CDR3 is TGTGCCAGCAGCCGAACAGATAGCAATCAGCCCCAGCATTTT. It yields the protein CASSRTDSNQPQHF. V and J are TRBV4-2 and TRBJ1-5; the D is unclear. Trimming took off 4 bases at V and 0 bases at J, with 7 bases between the two ends. The CDR3 length is 14 residues. Germline-derived CDR1 and CDR2 are LGHNA and YNFKEQ.

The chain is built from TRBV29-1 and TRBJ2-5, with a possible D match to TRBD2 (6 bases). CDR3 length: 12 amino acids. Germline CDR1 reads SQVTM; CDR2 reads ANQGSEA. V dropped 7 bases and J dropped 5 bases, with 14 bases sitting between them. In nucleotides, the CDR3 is TGCAGCGGTGGAGGGCCCCAGGAGACCCAGTACTTC. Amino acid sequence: CSGGGPQETQYF.

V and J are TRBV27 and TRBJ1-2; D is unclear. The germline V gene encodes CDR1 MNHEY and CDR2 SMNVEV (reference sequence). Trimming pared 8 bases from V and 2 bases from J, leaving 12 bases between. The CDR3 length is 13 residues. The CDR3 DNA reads TGTGCCAGCGGGCCGGGATCAAACTATGGCTACACCTTC. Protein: CASGPGSNYGYTF.

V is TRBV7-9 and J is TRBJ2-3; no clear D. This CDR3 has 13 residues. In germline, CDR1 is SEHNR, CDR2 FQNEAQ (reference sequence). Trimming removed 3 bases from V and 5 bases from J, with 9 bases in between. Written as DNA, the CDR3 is TGTGCCAGCAGCTTTACTACAATAGATACGCAGTATTTT. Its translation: CASSFTTIDTQYF.

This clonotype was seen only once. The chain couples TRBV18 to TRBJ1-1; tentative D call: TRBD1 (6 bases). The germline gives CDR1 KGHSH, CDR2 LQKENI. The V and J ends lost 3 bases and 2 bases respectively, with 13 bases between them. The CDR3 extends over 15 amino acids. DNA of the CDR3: TGTGCCAGCTCACCTTCGACAGGCTATAACACTGAAGCTTTCTTT. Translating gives CASSPSTGYNTEAFF.

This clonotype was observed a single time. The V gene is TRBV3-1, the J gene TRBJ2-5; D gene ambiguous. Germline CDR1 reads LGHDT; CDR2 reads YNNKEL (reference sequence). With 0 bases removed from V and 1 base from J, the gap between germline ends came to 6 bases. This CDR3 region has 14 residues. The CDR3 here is CASSQDPCQETQYF. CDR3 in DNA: TGTGCCAGCAGCCAAGATCCCTGCCAAGAGACCCAGTACTTC.

CDR3 amino acids: CSASYPGGLNTEAFF. In DNA, the CDR3 is TGCAGTGCTAGTTATCCAGGGGGGCTGAACACTGAAGCTTTCTTT. This chain joins TRBV20-1 and TRBJ1-1, with TRBD1 identical over 7 bases. The ends lost 3 bases at V and 0 bases at J; junction bases unmatched: 7. Germline loops: CDR1 DFQATT, CDR2 SNEGSKA (reference sequence). This CDR3 contains 15 residues.

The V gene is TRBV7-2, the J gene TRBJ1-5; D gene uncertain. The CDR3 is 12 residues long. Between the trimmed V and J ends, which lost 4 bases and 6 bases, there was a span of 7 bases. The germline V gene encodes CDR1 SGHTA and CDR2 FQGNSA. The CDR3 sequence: CASSSSGQPQHF. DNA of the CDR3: TGTGCCAGCAGCTCCTCAGGTCAGCCCCAGCATTTT.

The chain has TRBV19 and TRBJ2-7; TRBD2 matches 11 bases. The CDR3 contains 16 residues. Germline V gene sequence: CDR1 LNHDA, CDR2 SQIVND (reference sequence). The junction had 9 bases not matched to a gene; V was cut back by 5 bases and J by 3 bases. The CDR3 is CASSPLAGGNHYEQYF. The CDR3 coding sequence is TGTGCCAGTAGTCCCCTAGCGGGAGGTAACCACTACGAGCAGTACTTC. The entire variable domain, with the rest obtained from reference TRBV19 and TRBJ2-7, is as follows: DGGITQSPKYLFRKEGQNVTLSCEQNLNHDAMYWYRQDPGQGLRLIYYSQIVNDFQKGDIAEGYSVSREKKESFPLTVTSAQKNPTAFYLCASSPLAGGNHYEQYFGPGTRLTVT.

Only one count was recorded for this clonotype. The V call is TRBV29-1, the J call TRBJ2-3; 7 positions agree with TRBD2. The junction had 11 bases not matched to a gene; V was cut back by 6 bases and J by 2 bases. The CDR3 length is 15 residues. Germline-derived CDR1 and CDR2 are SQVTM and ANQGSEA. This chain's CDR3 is CSVRGELANTDTQYF. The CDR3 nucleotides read TGCAGCGTCCGAGGGGAACTAGCGAACACAGATACGCAGTATTTT.

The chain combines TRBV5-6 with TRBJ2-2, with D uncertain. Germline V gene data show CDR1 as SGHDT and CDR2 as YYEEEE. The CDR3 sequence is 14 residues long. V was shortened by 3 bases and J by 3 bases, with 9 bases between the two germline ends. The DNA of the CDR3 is TGTGCCAGCAGCTCCGGGCCCTACACCGGGGAGCTGTTTTTT. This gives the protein CASSSGPYTGELFF.

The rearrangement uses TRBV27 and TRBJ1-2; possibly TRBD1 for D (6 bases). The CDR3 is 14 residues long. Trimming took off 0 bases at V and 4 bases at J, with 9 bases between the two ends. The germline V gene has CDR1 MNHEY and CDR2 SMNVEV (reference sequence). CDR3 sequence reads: CASSLSARGYGYTF. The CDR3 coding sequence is TGTGCCAGCAGTTTATCGGCCAGGGGCTATGGCTACACCTTC.